The subject of this entry is one TCR beta chain. The junction does not match germline at one end; this may be a read error. These data originate in a study of T-cell memory formation after mild COVID-19. Using its own MiXCR run on the 5' RACE reads, TCRdb lists one record per CDR3 protein. The repertoire includes about 560,000 distinct CDR3 sequences, roughly a sixth of them detected once, and about 8.1% sits in the top ten. CDR3 length: 17 residues. From germline, CDR1 is SGHTA and CDR2 FQGTGA. The chain joins TRBV7-3 to TRBJ2-3, with D tentatively TRBD1 or TRBD2 (5 bases each). Sequencing was done on a sample of PBMCs or a T cell subset sorted from them (not recorded which). The source is an adult woman who had mild COVID-19 (a few samples of this study predate the infection). Cell type and time point are not known. The CDR3: CDSSPFRTPGPTDTQYF. The CDR3 bases are TGTGACAGCAGCCCCTTCCGGACCCCGGGACCCACAGATACGCAGTATTTT.